This T cell receptor (beta chain) was sequenced for a study of Graves' ophthalmopathy and Graves' hyperthyroidism. Study results and limitations: Predictions made by the model for ophthalmopathy progression reached approximately 70% sensitivity and approximately 78% specificity.

With regard to this clonotype: Its antigen is still unknown.

Uncontrolled infections, other autoimmune diseases, pregnancy or lactation barred patients from enrollment. Germline CDR1 and CDR2: ENHRY and SYGVKD. The CDR3 length is 14 residues. V dropped 3 bases and J dropped 4 bases, with 12 bases sitting between them. For repertoire sequencing, the TCR beta CDR3 regions were amplified from RNA transcripts. A first-round RT-PCR used HTBI primers, followed by a second-round multiplex PCR. Using its own MiXCR run on the multiplex PCR reads, TCRdb lists one record per CDR3 protein. The sample consists of around 1,200,000 distinct CDR3 sequences, less than 45% of them appearing once.

The chain links TRBV10-3 to TRBJ1-1, with D unresolved. The sequence was collected from an adult man with Graves' hyperthyroidism. Sample: peripheral blood or thyroid tissue (not recorded which). The CDR3 loop is CAISDQNWGTEAFF. In DNA, the CDR3 is TGTGCCATCAGTGATCAGAACTGGGGCACTGAAGCTTTCTTT.